The T cell receptor (beta chain) described here comes from a study of human CD8 memory T cell subsets. Study-wide results and limits: Among T cell receptor chains, only the beta chains were sequenced in this study. The Chao1 estimates suggested that precursor exhausted T cells were less diverse than stem-like memory T cells.

Libraries for TCR beta were constructed using UMI-labeled 5' RACE. TCRdb reanalyzed the 5' RACE reads, giving one entry per CDR3 protein sequence and no DNA. The sample spans about 6,700 distinct CDR3 sequences; the ten largest clones claim 20%. TPEX denoted exhausted-like, CCR7+ PD-1+ TIGIT+ early memory CD8+ T cells. Total CD8+ T cells were enriched by a separation that was negative and magnetic. Duplicate vials of about 140,000 sorted CD8+ T cells per subset supplied the RNA. According to its frequency, this clonotype is medium-sized. Its antigen is undetermined. CDR1 and CDR2 (germline): SGHTA, FQGNSA. The CDR3 has 13 residues.

Sequencing input: CD8+ T cells from PBMCs. The rearrangement joins TRBV7-2 to TRBJ2-7. This sequence originates from a human donor in good health. This CDR3 is CASSLSGSHEQYF.